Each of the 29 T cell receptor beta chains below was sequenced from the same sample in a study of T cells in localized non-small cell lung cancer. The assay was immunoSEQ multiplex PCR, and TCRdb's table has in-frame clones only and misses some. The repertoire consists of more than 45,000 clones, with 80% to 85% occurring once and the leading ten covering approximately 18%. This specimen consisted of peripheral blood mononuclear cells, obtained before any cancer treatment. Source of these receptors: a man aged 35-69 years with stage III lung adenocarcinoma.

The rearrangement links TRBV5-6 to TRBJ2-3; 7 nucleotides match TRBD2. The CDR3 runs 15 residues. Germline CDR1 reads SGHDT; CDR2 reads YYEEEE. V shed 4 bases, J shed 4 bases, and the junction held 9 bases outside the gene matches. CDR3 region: CASSPWGGSADTQYF. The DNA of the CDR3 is TGTGCCAGCAGCCCTTGGGGGGGGAGTGCAGATACGCAGTATTTT. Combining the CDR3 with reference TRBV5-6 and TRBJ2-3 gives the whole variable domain DAGVTQSPTHLIKTRGQQVTLRCSPKSGHDTVSWYQQALGQGPQFIFQYYEEEERQRGNFPDRFSGHQFPNYSSELNVNALLLGDSALYLCASSPWGGSADTQYFGPGTRLTVL.

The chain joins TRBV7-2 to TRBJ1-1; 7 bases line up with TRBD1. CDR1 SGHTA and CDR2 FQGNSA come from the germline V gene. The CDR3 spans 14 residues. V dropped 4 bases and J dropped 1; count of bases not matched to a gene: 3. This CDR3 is CASSSGTANTEAFF. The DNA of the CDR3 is TGTGCCAGCAGCTCCGGGACAGCGAACACTGAAGCTTTCTTT.

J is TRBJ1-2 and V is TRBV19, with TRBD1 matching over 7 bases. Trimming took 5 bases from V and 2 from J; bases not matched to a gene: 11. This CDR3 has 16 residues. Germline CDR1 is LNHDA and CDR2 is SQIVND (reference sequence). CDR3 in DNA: TGTGCCAGTAGTGGAACCGGGACAGCTAGAAACTATGGCTACACCTTC. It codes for CASSGTGTARNYGYTF. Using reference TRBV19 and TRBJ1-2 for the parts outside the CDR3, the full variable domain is DGGITQSPKYLFRKEGQNVTLSCEQNLNHDAMYWYRQDPGQGLRLIYYSQIVNDFQKGDIAEGYSVSREKKESFPLTVTSAQKNPTAFYLCASSGTGTARNYGYTFGSGTRLTVV.

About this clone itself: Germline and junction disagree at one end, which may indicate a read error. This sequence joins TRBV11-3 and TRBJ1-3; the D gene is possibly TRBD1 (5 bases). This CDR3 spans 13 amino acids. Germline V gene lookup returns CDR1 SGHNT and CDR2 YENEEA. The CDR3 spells CASSLDTSGTIYF. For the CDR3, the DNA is TGTGCCAGCAGCCTAGATACTTCAGGGACCATATATTTT.

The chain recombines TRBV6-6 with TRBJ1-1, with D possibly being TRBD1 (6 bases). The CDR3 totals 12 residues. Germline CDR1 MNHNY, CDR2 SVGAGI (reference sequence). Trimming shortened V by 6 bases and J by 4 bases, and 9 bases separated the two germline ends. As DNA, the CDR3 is TGTGCCAGCAGAGGACAGACCACTGAAGCTTTCTTT. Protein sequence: CASRGQTTEAFF.

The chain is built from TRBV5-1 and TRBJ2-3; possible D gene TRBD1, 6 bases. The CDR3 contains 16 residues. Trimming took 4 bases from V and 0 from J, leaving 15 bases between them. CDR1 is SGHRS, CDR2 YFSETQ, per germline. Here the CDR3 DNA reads TGCGCCAGCAGCATTACCGGGACACCTAGCACAGATACGCAGTATTTT. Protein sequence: CASSITGTPSTDTQYF.

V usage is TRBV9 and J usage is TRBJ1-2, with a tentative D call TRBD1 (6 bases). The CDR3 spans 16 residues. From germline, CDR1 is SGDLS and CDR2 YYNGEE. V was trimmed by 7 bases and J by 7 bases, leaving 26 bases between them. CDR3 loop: CASPPGGQVEVVGYTF. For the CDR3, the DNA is TGTGCCAGCCCCCCTGGGGGACAAGTAGAGGTGGTTGGCTACACCTTC.

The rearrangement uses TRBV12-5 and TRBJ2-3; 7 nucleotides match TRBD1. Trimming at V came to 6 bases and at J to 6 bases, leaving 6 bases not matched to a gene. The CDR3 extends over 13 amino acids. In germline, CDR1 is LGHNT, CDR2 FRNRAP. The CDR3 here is CASGRQGRDTQYF. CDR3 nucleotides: TGTGCTAGTGGGAGACAGGGTCGGGATACGCAGTATTTT.

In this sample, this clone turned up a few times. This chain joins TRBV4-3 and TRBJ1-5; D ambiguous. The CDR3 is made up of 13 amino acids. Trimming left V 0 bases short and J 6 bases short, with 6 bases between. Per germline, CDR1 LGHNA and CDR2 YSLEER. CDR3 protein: CASSQEVGQPQHF. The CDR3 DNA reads TGCGCCAGCAGCCAAGAGGTCGGTCAGCCCCAGCATTTT.

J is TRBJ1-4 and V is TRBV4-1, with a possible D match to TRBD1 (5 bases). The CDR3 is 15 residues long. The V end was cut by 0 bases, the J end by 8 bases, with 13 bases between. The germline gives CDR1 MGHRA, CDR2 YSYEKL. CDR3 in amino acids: CASSQESREGEKLFF. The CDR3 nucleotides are TGCGCCAGCAGCCAAGAGAGCAGGGAGGGGGAAAAACTGTTTTTT.

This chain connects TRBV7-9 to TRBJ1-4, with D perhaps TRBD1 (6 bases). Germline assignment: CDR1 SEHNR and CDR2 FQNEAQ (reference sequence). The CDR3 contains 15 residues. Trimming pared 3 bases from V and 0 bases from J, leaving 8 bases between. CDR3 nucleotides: TGTGCCAGCAGCTTTAAGGGGGCAACTAATGAAAAACTGTTTTTT. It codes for CASSFKGATNEKLFF.

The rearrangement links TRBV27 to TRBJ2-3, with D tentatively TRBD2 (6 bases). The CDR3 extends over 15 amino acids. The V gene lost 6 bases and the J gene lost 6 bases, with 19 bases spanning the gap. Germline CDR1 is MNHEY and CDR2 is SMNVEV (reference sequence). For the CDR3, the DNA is TGTGCCAGCAGAGTGCTTGAGGGAGGTCGGGATACGCAGTATTTT. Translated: CASRVLEGGRDTQYF.

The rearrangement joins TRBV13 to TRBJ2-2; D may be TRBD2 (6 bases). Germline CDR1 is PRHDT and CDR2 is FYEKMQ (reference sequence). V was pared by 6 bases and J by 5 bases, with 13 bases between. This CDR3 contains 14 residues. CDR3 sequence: CASSLGGRTGELFF. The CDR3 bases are TGTGCCAGCAGTCTCGGGGGAAGGACCGGGGAGCTGTTTTTT.

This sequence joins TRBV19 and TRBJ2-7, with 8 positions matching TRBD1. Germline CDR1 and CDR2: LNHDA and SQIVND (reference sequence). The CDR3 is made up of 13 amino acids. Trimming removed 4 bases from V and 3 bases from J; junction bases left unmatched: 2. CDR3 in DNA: TGTGCCAGTAGTAGGGGACAGGACTACGAGCAGTACTTC. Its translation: CASSRGQDYEQYF.

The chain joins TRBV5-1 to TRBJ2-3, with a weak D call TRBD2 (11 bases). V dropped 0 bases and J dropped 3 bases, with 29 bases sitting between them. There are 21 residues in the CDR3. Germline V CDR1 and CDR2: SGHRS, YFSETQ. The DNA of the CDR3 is TGCGCCAGCAGCTTGGCTTTGGGACAGGGGTTTACTAGCGGGAGAACAGATACGCAGTATTTT. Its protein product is CASSLALGQGFTSGRTDTQYF.

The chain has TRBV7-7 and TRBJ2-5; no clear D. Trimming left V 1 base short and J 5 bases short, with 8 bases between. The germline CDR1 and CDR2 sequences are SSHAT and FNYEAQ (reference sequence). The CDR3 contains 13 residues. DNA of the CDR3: TGTGCCAGCAGCTTAGATCGCCGGGAGACCCAGTACTTC. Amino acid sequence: CASSLDRRETQYF. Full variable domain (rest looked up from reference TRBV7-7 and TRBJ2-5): GAGVSQSPRYKVTKRGQDVTLRCDPISSHATLYWYQQALGQGPEFLTYFNYEAQPDKSGLPSDRFSAERPEGSISTLTIQRTEQRDSAMYRCASSLDRRETQYFGPGTRLLVL.

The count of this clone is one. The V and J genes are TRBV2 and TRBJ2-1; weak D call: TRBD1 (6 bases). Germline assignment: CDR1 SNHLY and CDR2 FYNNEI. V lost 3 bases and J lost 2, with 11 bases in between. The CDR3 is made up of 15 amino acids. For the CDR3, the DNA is TGTGCCAGCAGTGATACCGGGACAACCTACAATGAGCAGTTCTTC. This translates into CASSDTGTTYNEQFF.

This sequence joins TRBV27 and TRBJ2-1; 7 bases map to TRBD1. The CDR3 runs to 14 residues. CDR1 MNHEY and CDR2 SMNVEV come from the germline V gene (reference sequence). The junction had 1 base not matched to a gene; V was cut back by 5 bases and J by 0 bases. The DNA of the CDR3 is TGTGCCAGCAGTACAGGGGACTCCTACAATGAGCAGTTCTTC. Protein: CASSTGDSYNEQFF.

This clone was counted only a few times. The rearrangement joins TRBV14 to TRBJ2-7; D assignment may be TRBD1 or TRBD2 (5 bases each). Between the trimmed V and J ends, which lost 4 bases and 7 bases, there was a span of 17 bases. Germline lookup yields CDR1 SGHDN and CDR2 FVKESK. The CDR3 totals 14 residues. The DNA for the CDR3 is TGTGCCAGCAGCCTTGGGACCCGCGGTGGAGAGCAGTACTTC. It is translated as CASSLGTRGGEQYF.

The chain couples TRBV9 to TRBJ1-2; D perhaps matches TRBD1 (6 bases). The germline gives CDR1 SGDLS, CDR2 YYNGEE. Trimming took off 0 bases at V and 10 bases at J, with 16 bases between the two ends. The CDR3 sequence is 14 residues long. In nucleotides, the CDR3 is TGTGCCAGCAGCGTAGCCCCAGAGGGGGTGGACTACACCTTC. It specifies CASSVAPEGVDYTF.

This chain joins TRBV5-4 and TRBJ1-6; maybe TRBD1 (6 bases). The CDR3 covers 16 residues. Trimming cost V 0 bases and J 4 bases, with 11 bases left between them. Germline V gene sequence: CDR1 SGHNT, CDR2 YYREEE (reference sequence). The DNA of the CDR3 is TGTGCCAGCAGCTTGGGGGCAGGGGATTATAATTCACCCCTCCACTTT. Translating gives CASSLGAGDYNSPLHF.

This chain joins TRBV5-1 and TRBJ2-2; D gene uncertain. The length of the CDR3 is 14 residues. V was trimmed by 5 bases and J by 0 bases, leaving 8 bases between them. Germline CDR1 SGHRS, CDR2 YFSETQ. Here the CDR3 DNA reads TGCGCCAGCAGGCCAGACCCGAACACCGGGGAGCTGTTTTTT. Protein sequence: CASRPDPNTGELFF.

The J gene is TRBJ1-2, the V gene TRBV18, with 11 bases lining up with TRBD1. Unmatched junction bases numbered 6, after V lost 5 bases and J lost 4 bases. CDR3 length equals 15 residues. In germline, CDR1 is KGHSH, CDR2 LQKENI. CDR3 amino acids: CASSSGQGAGYGYTF. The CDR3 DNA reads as TGTGCCAGCTCATCCGGACAGGGGGCTGGCTATGGCTACACCTTC.

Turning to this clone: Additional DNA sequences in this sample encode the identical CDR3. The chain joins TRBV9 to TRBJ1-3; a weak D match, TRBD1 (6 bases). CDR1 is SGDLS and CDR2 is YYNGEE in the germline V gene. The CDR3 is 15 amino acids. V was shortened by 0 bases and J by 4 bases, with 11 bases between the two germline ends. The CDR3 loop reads CASSVGAGAGNTIYF. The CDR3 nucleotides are TGTGCCAGCAGCGTAGGAGCAGGGGCCGGAAACACCATATATTTT.

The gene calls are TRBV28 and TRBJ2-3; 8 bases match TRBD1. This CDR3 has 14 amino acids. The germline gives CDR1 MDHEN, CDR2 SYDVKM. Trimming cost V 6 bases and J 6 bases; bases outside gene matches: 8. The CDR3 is CASRTGGSEDTQYF. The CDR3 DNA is TGTGCCAGCAGAACAGGGGGATCTGAGGATACGCAGTATTTT. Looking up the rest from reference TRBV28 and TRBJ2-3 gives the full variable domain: DVKVTQSSRYLVKRTGEKVFLECVQDMDHENMFWYRQDPGLGLRLIYFSYDVKMKEKGDIPEGYSVSREKKERFSLILESASTNQTSMYLCASRTGGSEDTQYFGPGTRLTVL.

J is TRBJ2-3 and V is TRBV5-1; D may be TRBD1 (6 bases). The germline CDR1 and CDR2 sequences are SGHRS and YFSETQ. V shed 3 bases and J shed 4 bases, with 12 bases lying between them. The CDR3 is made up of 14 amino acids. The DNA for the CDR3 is TGCGCCAGCAGCTCCTCCGGGACATCAGATACGCAGTATTTT. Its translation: CASSSSGTSDTQYF.

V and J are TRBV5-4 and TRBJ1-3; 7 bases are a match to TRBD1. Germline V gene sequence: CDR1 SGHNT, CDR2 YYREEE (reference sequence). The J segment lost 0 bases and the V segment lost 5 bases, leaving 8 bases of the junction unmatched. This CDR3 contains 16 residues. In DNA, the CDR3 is TGTGCCAGCAGTCTGGGAGGGACAGCCTCTGGAAACACCATATATTTT. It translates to CASSLGGTASGNTIYF.

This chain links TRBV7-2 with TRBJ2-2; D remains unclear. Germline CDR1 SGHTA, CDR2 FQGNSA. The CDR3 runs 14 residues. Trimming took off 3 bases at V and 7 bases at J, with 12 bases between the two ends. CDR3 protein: CASSFGPKGGELFF. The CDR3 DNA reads TGTGCCAGCAGCTTCGGGCCCAAGGGCGGGGAGCTGTTTTTT.

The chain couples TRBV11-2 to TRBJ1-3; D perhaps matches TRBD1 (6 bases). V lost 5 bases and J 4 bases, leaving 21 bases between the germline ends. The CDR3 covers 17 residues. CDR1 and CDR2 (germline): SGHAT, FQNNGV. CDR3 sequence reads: CASSLTPRDIRGNTIYF. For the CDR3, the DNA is TGTGCCAGCAGCCTCACCCCCCGGGACATCAGGGGAAACACCATATATTTT.